Sequencing of this TCR beta chain was carried out in a study of T cells in Graves' hyperthyroidism and ophthalmopathy. As for the study in general: Initial diagnosis, before any treatment, was when peripheral blood was collected.

This clonotype was seen ten or more times. TCR beta CDR3 regions were amplified from RNA transcripts. The HTBI primer set served for first-round RT-PCR of the TCR CDR3. One entry per CDR3 protein, called by TCRdb with MiXCR from the multiplex PCR reads. This sample has about 400,000 distinct CDR3 sequences; 20% to 30% occur once, and the top ten carry 70% to 75%. Patients aged 18 to 65 had newly diagnosed hyperthyroidism lasting under 2 months. This CDR3 has 12 residues. The V gene lost 5 bases and the J gene lost 0 bases, with 5 bases spanning the gap. CDR1 and CDR2 from the germline V gene are MDHEN and SYDVKM.

The receptor was derived from a man aged 45 to 65 with Graves' hyperthyroidism. The V and J genes are TRBV28 and TRBJ2-7, with D unclear. What was sequenced was blood. In nucleotides, the CDR3 is TGTGCCAGCAGTAGCGTCTCCTACGAGCAGTACTTC. Its translation is CASSSVSYEQYF. The complete variable domain, with remaining parts taken from reference TRBV28 and TRBJ2-7, reads DVKVTQSSRYLVKRTGEKVFLECVQDMDHENMFWYRQDPGLGLRLIYFSYDVKMKEKGDIPEGYSVSREKKERFSLILESASTNQTSMYLCASSSVSYEQYFGPGTRLTVT.